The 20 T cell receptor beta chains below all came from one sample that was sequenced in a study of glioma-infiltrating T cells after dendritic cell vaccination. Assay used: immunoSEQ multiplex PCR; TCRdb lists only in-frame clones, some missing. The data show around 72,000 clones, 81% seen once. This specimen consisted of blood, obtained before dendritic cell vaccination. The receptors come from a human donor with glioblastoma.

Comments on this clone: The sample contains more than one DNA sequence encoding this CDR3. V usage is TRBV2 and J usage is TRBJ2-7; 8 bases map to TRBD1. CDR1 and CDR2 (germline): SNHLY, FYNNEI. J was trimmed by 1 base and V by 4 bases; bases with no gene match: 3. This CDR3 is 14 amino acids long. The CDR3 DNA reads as TGTGCCAGCAGTGCGGACAGGGATTCCTACGAGCAGTACTTC. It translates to CASSADRDSYEQYF.

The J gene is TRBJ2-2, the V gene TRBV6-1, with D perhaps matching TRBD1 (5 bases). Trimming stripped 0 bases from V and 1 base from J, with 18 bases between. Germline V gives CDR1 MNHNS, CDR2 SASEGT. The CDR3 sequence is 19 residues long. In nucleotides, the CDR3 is TGTGCCAGCAGTGAAGCGCTTCAGGGTACCCGATTGAACACCGGGGAGCTGTTTTTT. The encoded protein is CASSEALQGTRLNTGELFF.

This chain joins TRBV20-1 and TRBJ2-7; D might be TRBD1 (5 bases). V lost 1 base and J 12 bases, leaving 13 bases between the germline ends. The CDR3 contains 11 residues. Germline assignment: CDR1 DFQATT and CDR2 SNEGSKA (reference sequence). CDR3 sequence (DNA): TGCAGTGCTAGAGCTCCCGCAGGGCTGTACTTC. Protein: CSARAPAGLYF.

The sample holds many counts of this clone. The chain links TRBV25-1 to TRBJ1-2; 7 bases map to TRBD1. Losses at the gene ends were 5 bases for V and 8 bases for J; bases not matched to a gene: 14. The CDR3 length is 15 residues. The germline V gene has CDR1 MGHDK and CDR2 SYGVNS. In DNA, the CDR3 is TGTGCCAGCAGTCCCCTCGGACAGGAGTCAGGAGGCTACACCTTC. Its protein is CASSPLGQESGGYTF.

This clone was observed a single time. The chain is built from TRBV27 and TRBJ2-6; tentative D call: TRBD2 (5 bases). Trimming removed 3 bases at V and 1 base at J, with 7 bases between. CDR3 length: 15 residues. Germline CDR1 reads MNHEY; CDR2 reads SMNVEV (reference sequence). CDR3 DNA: TGTGCCAGCAGTTTTTCGGGGTCTGGGGCCAACGTCCTGACTTTC. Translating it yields CASSFSGSGANVLTF.

The CDR3 region is CASSFWQNSYEQYF. The CDR3 region has the DNA TGTGCCAGCAGCTTTTGGCAGAACTCCTACGAGCAGTACTTC. The genes are TRBV5-6 and TRBJ2-7; D not certain. Trimming cost V 2 bases and J 0 bases, with 9 bases left between them. This CDR3 has 14 residues. Germline V gene lookup returns CDR1 SGHDT and CDR2 YYEEEE.

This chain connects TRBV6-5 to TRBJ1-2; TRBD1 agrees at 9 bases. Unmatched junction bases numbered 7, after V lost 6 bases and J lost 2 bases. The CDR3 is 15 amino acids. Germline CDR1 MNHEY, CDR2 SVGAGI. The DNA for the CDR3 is TGTGCCAGCAGCCCGGGACAGGGCATCAACTATGGCTACACCTTC. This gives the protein CASSPGQGINYGYTF.

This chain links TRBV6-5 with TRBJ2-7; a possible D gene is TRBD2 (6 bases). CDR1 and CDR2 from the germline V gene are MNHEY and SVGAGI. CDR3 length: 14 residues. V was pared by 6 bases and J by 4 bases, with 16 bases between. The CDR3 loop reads CASRRLGTGYEQYF. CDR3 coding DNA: TGTGCCAGCAGACGCTTAGGGACTGGTTACGAGCAGTACTTC.

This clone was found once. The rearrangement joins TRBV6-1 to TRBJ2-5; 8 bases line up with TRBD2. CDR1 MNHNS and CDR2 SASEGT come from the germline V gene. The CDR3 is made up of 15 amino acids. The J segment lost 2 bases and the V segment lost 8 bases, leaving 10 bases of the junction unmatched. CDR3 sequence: CASEPGTRGQETQYF. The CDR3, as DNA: TGTGCCAGCGAACCTGGGACTAGGGGACAAGAGACCCAGTACTTC.

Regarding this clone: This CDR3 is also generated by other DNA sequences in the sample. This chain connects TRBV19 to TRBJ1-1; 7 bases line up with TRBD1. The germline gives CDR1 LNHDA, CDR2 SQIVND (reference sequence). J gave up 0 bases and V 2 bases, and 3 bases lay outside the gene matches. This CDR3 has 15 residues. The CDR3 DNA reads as TGTGCCAGTAGTATATCAGGGGGGATGAACACTGAAGCTTTCTTT. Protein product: CASSISGGMNTEAFF. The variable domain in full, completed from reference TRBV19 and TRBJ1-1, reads DGGITQSPKYLFRKEGQNVTLSCEQNLNHDAMYWYRQDPGQGLRLIYYSQIVNDFQKGDIAEGYSVSREKKESFPLTVTSAQKNPTAFYLCASSISGGMNTEAFFGQGTRLTVV.

CDR3 in amino acids: CASSQGGDQPQHF. The CDR3 nucleotides read TGCGCCAGCAGCCAAGGAGGCGATCAGCCCCAGCATTTT. This sequence joins TRBV4-1 and TRBJ1-5, with no clear D. This CDR3 has 13 residues. V lost 1 base and J lost 5, with 6 bases in between. In germline, CDR1 is MGHRA, CDR2 YSYEKL.

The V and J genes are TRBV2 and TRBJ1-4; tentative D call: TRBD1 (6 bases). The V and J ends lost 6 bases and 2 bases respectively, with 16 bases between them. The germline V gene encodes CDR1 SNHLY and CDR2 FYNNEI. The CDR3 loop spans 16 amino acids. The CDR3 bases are TGTGCCAGCAGGGGCCCGGACAGCCTCACTAATGAAAAACTGTTTTTT. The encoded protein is CASRGPDSLTNEKLFF.

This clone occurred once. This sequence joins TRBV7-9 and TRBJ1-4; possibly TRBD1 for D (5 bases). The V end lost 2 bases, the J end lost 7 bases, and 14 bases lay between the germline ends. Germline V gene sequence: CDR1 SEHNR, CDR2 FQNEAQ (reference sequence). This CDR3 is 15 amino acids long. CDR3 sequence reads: CASSLSSGQVEKLFF. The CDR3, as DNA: TGTGCCAGCAGCTTATCGTCAGGGCAAGTTGAAAAACTGTTTTTT.

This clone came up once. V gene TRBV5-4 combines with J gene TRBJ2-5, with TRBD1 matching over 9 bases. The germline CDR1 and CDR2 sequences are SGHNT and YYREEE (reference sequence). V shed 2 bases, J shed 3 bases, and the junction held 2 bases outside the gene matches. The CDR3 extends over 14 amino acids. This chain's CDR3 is CASSLQGAKETQYF. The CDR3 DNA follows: TGTGCCAGCAGCTTACAGGGGGCTAAAGAGACCCAGTACTTC.

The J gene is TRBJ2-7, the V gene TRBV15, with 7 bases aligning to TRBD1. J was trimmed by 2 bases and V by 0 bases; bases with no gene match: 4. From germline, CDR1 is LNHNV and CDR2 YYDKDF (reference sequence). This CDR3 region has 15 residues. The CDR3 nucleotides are TGTGCCACCAGCAGAGACCTCGACAGGGCCTACGAGCAGTACTTC. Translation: CATSRDLDRAYEQYF.

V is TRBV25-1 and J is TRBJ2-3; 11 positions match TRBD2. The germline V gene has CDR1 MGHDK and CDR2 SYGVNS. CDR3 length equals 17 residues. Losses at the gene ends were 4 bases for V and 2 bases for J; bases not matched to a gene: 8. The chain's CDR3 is CASSARLAGIFTDTQYF. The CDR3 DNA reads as TGTGCCAGCAGTGCCCGACTAGCGGGGATTTTCACAGATACGCAGTATTTT.

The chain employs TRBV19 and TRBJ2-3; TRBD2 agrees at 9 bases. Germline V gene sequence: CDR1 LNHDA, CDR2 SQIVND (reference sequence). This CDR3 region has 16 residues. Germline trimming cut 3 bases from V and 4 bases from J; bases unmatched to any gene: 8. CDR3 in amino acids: CASSIGTSGFSDTQYF. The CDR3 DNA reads TGTGCCAGTAGTATTGGTACTAGCGGGTTCTCAGATACGCAGTATTTT.

DNA for the CDR3: TGCAGCGCAAACAGGCGAGCCTACAATGAGCAGTTCTTC. Its translation is CSANRRAYNEQFF. The chain is built from TRBV29-1 and TRBJ2-1; a possible D gene is TRBD1 (5 bases). V dropped 7 bases and J dropped 2 bases, with 12 bases sitting between them. Germline assignment: CDR1 SQVTM and CDR2 ANQGSEA. The CDR3 has 13 amino acids.

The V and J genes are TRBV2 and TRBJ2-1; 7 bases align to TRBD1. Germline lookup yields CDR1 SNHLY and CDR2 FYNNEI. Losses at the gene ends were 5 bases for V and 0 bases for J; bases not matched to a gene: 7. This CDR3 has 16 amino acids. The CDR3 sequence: CASSSTRGSSYNEQFF. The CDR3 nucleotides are TGTGCCAGCAGTTCCACCAGGGGGAGCTCCTACAATGAGCAGTTCTTC.

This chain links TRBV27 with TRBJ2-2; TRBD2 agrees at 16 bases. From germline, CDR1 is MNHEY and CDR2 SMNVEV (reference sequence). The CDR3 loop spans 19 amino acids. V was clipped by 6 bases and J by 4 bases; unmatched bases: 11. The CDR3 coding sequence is TGTGCCAGCAGCTTCATCCCCGGGACTAGCGGGGGGGGCACCGGGGAGCTGTTTTTT. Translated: CASSFIPGTSGGGTGELFF.